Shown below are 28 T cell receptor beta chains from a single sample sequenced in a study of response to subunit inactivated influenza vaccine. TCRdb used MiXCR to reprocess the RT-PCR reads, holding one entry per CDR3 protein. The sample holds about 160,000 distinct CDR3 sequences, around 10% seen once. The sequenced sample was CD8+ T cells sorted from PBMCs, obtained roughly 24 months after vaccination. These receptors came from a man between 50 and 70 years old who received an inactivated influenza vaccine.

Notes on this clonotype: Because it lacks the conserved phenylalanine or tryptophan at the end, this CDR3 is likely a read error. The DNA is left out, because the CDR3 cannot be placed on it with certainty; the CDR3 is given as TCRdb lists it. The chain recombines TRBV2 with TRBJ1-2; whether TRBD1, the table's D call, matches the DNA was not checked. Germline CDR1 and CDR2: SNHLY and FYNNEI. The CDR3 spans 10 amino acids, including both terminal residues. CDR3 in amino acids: CANLIGGTLS.

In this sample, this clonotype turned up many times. CDR3 region: CASSLVLQTEAFF. The CDR3 region has the DNA TGTGCCAGCAGCTTAGTTCTTCAAACTGAAGCTTTCTTT. This chain uses TRBV7-8 with TRBJ1-1; no clear D. Germline CDR1 reads SGHVS; CDR2 reads FQNEAQ. With 1 base removed from V and 5 bases from J, the gap between germline ends came to 8 bases. This CDR3 region has 13 residues.

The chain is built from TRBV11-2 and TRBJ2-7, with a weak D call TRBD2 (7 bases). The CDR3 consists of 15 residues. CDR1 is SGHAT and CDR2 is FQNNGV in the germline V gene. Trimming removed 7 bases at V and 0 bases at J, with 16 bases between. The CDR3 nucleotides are TGTGCCAGCACCGTGGGGGGGGCTCCCTCCTACGAGCAGTACTTC. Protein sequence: CASTVGGAPSYEQYF.

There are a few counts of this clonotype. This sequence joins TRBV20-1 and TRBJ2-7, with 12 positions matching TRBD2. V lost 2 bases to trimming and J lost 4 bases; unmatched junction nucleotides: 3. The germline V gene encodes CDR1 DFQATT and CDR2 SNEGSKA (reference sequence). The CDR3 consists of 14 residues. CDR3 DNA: TGCAGTGCTAGATTAGGACTAGCGGGGTACGAGCAGTACTTC. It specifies CSARLGLAGYEQYF.

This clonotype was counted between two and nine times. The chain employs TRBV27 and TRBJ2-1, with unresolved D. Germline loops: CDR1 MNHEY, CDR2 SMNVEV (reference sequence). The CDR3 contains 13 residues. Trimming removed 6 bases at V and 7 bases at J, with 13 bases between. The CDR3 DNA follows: TGTGCCAGCAGACCCATTCAATGGAATGAGCAGTTCTTC. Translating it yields CASRPIQWNEQFF.

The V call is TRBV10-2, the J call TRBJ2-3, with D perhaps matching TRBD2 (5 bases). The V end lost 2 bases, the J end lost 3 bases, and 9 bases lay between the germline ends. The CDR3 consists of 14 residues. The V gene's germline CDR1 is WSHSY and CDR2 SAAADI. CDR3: CASSEHVATDTQYF. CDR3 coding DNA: TGCGCCAGCAGTGAGCATGTAGCGACAGATACGCAGTATTTT.

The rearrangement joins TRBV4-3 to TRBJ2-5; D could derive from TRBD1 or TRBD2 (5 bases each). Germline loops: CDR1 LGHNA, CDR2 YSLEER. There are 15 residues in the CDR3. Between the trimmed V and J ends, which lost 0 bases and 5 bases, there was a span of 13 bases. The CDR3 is CASSQDGTGWETQYF. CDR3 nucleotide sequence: TGCGCCAGCAGCCAAGATGGGACCGGATGGGAGACCCAGTACTTC.

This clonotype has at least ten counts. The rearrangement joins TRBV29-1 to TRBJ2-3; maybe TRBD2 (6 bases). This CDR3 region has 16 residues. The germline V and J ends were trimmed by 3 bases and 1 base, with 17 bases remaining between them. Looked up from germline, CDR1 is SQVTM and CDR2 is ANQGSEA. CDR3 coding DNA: TGCAGCGTTGATAGCGTCCCGGGAGTGGGCACAGATACGCAGTATTTT. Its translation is CSVDSVPGVGTDTQYF.

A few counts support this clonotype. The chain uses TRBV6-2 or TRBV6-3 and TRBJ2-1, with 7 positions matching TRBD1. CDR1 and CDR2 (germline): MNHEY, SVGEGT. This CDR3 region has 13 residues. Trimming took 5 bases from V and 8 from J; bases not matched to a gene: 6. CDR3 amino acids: CASSRGQYYEQFF. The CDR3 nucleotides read TGTGCCAGCAGTCGGGGACAGTACTATGAGCAGTTCTTC.

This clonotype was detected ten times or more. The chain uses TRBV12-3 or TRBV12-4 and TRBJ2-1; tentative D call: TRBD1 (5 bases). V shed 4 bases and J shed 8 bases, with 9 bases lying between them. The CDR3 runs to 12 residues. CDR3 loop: CASSSGLHEQFF. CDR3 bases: TGTGCCAGCAGTTCAGGGTTGCATGAGCAGTTCTTC.

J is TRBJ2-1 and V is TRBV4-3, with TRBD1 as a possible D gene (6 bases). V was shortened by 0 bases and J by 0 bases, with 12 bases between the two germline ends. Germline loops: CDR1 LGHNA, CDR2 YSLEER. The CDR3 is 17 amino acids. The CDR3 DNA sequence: TGCGCCAGCAGCCAAGATTTGACAGGTAGCTCCTACAATGAGCAGTTCTTC. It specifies CASSQDLTGSSYNEQFF.

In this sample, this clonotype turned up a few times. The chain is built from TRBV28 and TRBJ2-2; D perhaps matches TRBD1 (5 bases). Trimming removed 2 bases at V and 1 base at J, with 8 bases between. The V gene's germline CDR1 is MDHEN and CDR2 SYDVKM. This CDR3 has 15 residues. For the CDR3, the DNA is TGTGCCAGCAGTTTAACAGGCCAGAACACCGGGGAGCTGTTTTTT. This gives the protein CASSLTGQNTGELFF.

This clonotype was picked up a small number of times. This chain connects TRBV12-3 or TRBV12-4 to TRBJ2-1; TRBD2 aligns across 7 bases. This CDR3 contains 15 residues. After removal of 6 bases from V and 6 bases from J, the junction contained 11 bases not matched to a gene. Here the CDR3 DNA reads TGTGCCAGCAGCTCCTCTAGCGGTCTACGCAATGAGCAGTTCTTC. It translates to CASSSSSGLRNEQFF.

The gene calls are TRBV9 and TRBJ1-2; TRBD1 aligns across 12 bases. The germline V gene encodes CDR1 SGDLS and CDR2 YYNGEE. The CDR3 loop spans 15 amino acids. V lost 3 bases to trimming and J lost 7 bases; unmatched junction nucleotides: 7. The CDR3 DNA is TGTGCCAGCAGCGGGACGGGACAGGGGGCCTTTGGCTACACCTTC. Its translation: CASSGTGQGAFGYTF.

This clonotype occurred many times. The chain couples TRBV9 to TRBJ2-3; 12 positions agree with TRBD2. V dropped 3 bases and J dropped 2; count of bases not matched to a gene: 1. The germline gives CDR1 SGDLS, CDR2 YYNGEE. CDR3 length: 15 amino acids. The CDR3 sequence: CASSASGGATDTQYF. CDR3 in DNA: TGTGCCAGCAGCGCTAGCGGGGGGGCCACAGATACGCAGTATTTT.

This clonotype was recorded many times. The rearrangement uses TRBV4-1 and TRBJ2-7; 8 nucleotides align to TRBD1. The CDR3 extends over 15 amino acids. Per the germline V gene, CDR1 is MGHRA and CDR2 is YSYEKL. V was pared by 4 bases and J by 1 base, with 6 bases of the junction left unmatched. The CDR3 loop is CASSPRQGTSYEQYF. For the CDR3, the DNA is TGCGCCAGCAGCCCGCGACAGGGGACATCCTACGAGCAGTACTTC.

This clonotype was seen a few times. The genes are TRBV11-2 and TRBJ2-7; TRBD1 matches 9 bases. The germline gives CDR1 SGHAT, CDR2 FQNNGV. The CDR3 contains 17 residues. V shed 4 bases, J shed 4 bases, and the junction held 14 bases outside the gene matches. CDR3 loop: CASSSELNRGLVYEQYF. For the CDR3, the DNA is TGTGCCAGCAGCTCCGAACTTAACAGGGGGCTGGTTTACGAGCAGTACTTC.

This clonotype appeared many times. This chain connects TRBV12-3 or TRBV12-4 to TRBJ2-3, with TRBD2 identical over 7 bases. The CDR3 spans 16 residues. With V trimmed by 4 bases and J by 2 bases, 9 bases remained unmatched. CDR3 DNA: TGTGCCAGCAGTTCACCGCTAGCGGCTCCCACAGATACGCAGTATTTT. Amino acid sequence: CASSSPLAAPTDTQYF.

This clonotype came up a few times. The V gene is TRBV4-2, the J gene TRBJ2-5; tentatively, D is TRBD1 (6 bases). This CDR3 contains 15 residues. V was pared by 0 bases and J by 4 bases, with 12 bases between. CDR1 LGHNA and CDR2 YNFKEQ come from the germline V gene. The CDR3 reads CASSQEYTGLETQYF. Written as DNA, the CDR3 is TGTGCCAGCAGCCAAGAATACACAGGGCTAGAGACCCAGTACTTC.

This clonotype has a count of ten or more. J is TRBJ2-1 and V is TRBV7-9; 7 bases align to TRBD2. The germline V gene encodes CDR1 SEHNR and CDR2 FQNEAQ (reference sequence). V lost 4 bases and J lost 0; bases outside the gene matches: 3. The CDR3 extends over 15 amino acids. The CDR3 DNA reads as TGTGCCAGCAGCTCTGGGAGGGACTCCTACAATGAGCAGTTCTTC. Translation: CASSSGRDSYNEQFF.

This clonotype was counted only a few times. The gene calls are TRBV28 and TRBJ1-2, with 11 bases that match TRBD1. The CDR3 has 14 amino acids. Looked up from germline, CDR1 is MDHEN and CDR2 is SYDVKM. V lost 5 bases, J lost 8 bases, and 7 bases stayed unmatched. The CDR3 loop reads CASSPPGTGGGYTF. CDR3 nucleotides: TGTGCCAGCAGTCCCCCTGGGACAGGGGGAGGCTACACCTTC.

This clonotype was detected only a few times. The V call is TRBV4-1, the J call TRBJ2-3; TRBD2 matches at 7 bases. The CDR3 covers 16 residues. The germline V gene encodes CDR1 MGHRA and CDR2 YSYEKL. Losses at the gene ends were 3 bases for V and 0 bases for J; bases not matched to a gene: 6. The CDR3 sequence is CASSQGLRGSTDTQYF. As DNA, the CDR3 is TGCGCCAGCAGCCAGGGTTTGCGGGGGAGCACAGATACGCAGTATTTT.

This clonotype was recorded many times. The CDR3 here is CSVEFLAKDENTIYF. The CDR3 DNA is TGCAGCGTTGAATTCCTGGCTAAAGACGAAAACACCATATATTTT. V and J are TRBV29-1 and TRBJ1-3, with D uncertain. Germline V gene data show CDR1 as SQVTM and CDR2 as ANQGSEA. The CDR3 totals 15 residues. With 2 bases removed from V and 6 bases from J, the gap between germline ends came to 17 bases.

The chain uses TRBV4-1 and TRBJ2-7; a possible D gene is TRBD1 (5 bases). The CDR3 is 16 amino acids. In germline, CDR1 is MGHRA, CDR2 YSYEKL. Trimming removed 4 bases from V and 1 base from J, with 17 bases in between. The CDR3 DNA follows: TGCGCCAGCAGCCCAGGGATCGGTATGAGGTCCTACGAGCAGTACTTC. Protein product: CASSPGIGMRSYEQYF.

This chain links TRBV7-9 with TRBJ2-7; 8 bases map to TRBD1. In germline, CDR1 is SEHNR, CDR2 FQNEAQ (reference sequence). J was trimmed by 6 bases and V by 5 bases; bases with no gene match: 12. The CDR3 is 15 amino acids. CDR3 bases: TGTGCCAGCAGCCTCGCCGGGACAGGACGAGGCGAGCAGTACTTC. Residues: CASSLAGTGRGEQYF.

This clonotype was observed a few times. In DNA, the CDR3 is TGCAGTGCTATCATTCTTTTGGGCGCTAACACTGAAGCTTTCTTT. Translating it yields CSAIILLGANTEAFF. This chain joins TRBV20-1 and TRBJ1-1; D unclear. Germline-derived CDR1 and CDR2 are DFQATT and SNEGSKA (reference sequence). This CDR3 is built from 15 residues. Trimming removed 4 bases from V and 2 bases from J, with 17 bases in between.

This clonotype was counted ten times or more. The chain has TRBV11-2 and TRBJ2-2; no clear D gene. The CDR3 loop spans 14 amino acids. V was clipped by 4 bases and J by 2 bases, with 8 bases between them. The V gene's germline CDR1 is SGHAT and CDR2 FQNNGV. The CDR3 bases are TGTGCCAGCAGCTATGTCTTAAACACCGGGGAGCTGTTTTTT. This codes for CASSYVLNTGELFF.

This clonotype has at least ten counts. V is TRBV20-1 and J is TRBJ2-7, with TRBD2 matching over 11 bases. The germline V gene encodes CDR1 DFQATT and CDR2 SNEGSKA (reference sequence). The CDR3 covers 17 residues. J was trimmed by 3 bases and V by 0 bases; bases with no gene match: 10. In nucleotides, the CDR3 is TGCAGTGCTAGAGATCGGCGACTAGCGGGGAAACACTACGAGCAGTACTTC. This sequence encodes CSARDRRLAGKHYEQYF.